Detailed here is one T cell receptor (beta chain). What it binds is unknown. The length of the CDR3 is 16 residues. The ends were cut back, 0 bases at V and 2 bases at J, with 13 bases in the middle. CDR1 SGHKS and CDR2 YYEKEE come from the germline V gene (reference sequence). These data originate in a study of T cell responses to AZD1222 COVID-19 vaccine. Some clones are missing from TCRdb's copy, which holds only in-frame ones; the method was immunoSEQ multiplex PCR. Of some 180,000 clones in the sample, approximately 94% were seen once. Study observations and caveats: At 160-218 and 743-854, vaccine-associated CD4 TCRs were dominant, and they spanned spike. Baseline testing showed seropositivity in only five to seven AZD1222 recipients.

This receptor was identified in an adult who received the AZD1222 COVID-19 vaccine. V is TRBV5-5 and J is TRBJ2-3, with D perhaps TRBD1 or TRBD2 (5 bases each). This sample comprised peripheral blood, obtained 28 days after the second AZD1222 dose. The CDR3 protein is CASSLGMAGTTDTQYF. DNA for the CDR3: TGTGCCAGCAGCTTGGGGATGGCAGGGACCACAGATACGCAGTATTTT.